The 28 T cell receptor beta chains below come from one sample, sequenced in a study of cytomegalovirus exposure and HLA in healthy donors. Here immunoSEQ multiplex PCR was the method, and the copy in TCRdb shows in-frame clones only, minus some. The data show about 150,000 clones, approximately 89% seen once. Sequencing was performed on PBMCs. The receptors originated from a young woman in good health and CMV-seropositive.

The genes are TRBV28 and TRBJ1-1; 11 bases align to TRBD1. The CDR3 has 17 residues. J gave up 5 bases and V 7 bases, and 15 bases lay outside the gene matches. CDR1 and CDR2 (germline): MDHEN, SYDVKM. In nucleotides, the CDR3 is TGTGCCAGCAACCCCGGGACAGGGGGGACCTGGAAAACTGAAGCTTTCTTT. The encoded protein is CASNPGTGGTWKTEAFF.

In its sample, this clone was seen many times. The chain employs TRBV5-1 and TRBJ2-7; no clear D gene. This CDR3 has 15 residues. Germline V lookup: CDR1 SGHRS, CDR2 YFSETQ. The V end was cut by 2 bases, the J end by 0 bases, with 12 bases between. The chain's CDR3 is CASSLRGDRSYEQYF. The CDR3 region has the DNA TGCGCCAGCAGCTTAAGAGGCGACCGCTCCTACGAGCAGTACTTC.

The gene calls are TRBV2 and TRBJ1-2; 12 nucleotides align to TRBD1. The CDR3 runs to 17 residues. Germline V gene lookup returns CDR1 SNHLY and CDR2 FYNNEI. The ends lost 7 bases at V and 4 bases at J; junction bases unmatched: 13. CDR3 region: CASKDLTGTGGSYGYTF. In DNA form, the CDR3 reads TGTGCCAGCAAGGACCTAACCGGGACAGGGGGCAGCTATGGCTACACCTTC. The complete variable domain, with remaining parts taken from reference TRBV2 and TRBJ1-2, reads EPEVTQTPSHQVTQMGQEVILRCVPISNHLYFYWYRQILGQKVEFLVSFYNNEISEKSEIFDDQFSVERPDGSNFTLKIRSTKLEDSAMYFCASKDLTGTGGSYGYTFGSGTRLTVV.

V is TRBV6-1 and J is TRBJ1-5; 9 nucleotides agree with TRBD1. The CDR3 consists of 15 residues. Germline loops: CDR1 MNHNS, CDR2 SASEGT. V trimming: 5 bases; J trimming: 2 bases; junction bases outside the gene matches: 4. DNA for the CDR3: TGTGCCAGCAGTTCCCGGGACAGGGGCAATCAGCCCCAGCATTTT. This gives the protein CASSSRDRGNQPQHF.

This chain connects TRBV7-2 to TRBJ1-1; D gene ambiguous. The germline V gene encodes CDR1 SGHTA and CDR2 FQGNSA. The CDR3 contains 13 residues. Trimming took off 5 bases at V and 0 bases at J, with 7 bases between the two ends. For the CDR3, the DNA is TGTGCCAGCAGCCCCTTCGTGAACACTGAAGCTTTCTTT. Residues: CASSPFVNTEAFF.

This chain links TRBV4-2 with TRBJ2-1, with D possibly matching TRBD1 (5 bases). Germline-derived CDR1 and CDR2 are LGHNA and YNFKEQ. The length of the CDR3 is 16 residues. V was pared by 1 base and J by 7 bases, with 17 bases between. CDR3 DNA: TGTGCCAGCAGCCAAGTTTATCGGTCGGCAGGGAATGAGCAGTTCTTC. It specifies CASSQVYRSAGNEQFF.

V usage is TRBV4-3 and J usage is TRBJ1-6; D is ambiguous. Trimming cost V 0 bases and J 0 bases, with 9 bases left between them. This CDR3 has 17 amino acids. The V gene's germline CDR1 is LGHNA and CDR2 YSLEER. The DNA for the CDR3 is TGCGCCAGCAGCCAAGAATCTAAGAGCTCCTATAATTCACCCCTCCACTTT. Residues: CASSQESKSSYNSPLHF.

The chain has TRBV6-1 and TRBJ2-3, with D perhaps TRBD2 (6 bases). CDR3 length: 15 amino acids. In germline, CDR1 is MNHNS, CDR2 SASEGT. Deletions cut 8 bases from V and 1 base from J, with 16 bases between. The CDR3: CASSQGLSGTDTQYF. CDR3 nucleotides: TGTGCCAGCTCGCAGGGACTCTCTGGCACAGATACGCAGTATTTT.

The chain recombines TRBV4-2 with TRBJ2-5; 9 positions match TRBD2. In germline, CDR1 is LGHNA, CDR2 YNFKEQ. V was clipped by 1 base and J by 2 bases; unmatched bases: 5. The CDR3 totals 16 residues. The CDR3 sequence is CASSQVEAGGQETQYF. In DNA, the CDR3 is TGTGCCAGCAGCCAAGTTGAAGCGGGGGGACAAGAGACCCAGTACTTC.

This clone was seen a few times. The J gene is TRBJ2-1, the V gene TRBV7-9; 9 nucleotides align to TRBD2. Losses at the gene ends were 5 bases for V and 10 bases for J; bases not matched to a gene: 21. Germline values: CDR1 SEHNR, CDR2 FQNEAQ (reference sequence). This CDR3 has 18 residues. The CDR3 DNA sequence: TGTGCCAGCAGCCCCCTTGTTTCCAGCGGGGGGTCCCGAGTGGAGCAGTTCTTC. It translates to CASSPLVSSGGSRVEQFF. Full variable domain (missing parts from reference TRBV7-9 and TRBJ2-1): DTGVSQNPRHKITKRGQNVTFRCDPISEHNRLYWYRQTLGQGPEFLTYFQNEAQLEKSRLLSDRFSAERPKGSFSTLEIQRTEQGDSAMYLCASSPLVSSGGSRVEQFFGPGTRLTVL.

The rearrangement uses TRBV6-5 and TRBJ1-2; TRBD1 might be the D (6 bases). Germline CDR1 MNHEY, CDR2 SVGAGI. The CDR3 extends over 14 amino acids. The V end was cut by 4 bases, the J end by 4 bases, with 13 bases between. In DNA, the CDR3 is TGTGCCAGCAGTTCAACCCCAGGGGCCTATGGCTACACCTTC. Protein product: CASSSTPGAYGYTF.

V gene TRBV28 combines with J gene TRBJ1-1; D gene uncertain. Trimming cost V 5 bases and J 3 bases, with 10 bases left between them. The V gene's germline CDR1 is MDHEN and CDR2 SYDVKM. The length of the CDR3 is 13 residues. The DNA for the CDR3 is TGTGCCAGCAGTCAGTACAGAGACACTGAAGCTTTCTTT. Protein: CASSQYRDTEAFF.

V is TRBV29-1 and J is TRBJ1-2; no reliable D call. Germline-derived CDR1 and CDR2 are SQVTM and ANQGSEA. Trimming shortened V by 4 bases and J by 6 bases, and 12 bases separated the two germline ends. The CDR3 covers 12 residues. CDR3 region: CSVVSSRHGYTF. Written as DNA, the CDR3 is TGCAGCGTTGTGTCTTCCCGTCATGGCTACACCTTC.

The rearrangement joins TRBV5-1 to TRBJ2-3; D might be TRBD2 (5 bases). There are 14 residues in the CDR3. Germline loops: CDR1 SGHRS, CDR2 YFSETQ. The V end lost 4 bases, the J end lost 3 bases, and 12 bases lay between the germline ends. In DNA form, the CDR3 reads TGCGCCAGCAGCGTGATCCCGGGGACAGATACGCAGTATTTT. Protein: CASSVIPGTDTQYF.

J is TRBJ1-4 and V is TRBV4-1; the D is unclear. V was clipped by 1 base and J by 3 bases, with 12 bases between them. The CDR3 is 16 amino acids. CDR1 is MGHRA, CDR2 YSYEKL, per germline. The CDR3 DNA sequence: TGCGCCAGCAGCCAAGTGTCTCCACTGTCTAATGAAAAACTGTTTTTT. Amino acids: CASSQVSPLSNEKLFF.

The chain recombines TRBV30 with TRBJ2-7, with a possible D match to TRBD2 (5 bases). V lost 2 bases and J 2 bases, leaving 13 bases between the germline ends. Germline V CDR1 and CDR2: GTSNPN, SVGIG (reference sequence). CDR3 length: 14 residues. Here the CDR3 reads CAWSLGNGAYEQYF. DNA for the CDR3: TGTGCCTGGAGTCTGGGAAACGGGGCCTACGAGCAGTACTTC.

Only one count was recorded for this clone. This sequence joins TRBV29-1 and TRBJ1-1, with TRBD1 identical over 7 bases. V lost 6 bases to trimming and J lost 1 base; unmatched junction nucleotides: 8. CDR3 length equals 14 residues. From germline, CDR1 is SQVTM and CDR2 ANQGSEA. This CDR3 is CSVQGQYANTEAFF. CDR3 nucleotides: TGCAGCGTACAGGGACAGTACGCGAACACTGAAGCTTTCTTT.

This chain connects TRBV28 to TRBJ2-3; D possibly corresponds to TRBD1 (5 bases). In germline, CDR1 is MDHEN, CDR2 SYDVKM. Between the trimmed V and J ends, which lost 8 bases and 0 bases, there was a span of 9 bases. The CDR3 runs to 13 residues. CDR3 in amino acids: CASGAESTDTQYF. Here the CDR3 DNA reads TGTGCCAGCGGGGCGGAAAGCACAGATACGCAGTATTTT.

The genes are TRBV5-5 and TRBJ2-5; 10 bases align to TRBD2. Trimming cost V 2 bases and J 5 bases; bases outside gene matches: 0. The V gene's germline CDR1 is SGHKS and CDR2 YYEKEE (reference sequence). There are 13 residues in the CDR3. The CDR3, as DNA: TGTGCCAGCAGCTTTAGCGGGGGGGAGACCCAGTACTTC. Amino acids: CASSFSGGETQYF.

The CDR3 nucleotides read TGTGCCAGCAGTCTCATAGCGGCAAAAGAGACCCAGTACTTC. Protein product: CASSLIAAKETQYF. V gene TRBV28 combines with J gene TRBJ2-5; tentative D call: TRBD2 (6 bases). Trimming took off 5 bases at V and 3 bases at J, with 13 bases between the two ends. CDR1 and CDR2 (germline): MDHEN, SYDVKM. The CDR3 has 14 amino acids. The full variable domain, with the rest looked up from reference TRBV28 and TRBJ2-5, is DVKVTQSSRYLVKRTGEKVFLECVQDMDHENMFWYRQDPGLGLRLIYFSYDVKMKEKGDIPEGYSVSREKKERFSLILESASTNQTSMYLCASSLIAAKETQYFGPGTRLLVL.

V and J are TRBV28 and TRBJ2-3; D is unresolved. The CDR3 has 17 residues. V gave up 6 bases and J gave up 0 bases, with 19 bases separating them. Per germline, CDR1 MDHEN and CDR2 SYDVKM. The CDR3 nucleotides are TGTGCCAGCAGCTTTAGCCACCCCTCCGGAAGCACAGATACGCAGTATTTT. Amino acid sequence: CASSFSHPSGSTDTQYF.

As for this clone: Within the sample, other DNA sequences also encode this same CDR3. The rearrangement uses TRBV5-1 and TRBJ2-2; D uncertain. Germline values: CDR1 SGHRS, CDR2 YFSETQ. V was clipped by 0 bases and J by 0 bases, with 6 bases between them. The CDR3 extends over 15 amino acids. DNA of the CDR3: TGCGCCAGCAGCTTGGGGAGTGCGAACACCGGGGAGCTGTTTTTT. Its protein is CASSLGSANTGELFF. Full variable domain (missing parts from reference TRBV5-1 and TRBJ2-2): KAGVTQTPRYLIKTRGQQVTLSCSPISGHRSVSWYQQTPGQGLQFLFEYFSETQRNKGNFPGRFSGRQFSNSRSEMNVSTLELGDSALYLCASSLGSANTGELFFGEGSRLTVL.

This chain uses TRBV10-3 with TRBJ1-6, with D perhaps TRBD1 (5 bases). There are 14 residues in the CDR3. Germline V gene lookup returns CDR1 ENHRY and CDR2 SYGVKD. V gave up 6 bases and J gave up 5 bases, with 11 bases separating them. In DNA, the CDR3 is TGTGCCATCAGCGGGACTCCGGATAATTCACCCCTCCACTTT. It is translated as CAISGTPDNSPLHF.

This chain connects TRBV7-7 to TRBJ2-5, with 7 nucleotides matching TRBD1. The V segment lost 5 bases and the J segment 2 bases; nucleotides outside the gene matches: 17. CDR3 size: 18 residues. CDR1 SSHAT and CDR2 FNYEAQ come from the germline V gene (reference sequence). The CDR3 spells CASSRLTPGQHIQETQYF. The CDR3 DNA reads TGTGCCAGCAGCCGCCTAACTCCGGGACAGCATATTCAAGAGACCCAGTACTTC.

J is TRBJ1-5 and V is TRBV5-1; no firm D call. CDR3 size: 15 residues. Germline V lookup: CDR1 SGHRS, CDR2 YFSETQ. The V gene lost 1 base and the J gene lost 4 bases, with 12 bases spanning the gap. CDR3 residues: CASSLIGGGNQPQHF. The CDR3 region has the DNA TGCGCCAGCAGCTTGATTGGCGGAGGAAATCAGCCCCAGCATTTT.

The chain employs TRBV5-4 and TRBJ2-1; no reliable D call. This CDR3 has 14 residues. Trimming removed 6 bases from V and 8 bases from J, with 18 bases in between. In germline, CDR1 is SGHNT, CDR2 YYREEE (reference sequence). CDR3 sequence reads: CASNSPDTPHEQFF. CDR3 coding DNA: TGTGCCAGCAATTCTCCCGACACTCCCCATGAGCAGTTCTTC.

CDR3 amino acids: CASSFREGQGTGELFF. CDR3 coding DNA: TGTGCCAGCTCATTTCGAGAGGGACAGGGGACCGGGGAGCTGTTTTTT. The J gene is TRBJ2-2, the V gene TRBV18; 10 positions agree with TRBD1. V dropped 5 bases and J dropped 5; count of bases not matched to a gene: 8. The V gene's germline CDR1 is KGHSH and CDR2 LQKENI. CDR3 length: 16 amino acids.

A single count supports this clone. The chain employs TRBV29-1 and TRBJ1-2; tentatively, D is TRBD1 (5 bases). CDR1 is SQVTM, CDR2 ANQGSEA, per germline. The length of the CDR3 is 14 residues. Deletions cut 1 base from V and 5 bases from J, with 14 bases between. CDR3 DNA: TGCAGCGTTGAAGTGGGACTCTGGGAATATGGCTACACCTTC. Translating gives CSVEVGLWEYGYTF.